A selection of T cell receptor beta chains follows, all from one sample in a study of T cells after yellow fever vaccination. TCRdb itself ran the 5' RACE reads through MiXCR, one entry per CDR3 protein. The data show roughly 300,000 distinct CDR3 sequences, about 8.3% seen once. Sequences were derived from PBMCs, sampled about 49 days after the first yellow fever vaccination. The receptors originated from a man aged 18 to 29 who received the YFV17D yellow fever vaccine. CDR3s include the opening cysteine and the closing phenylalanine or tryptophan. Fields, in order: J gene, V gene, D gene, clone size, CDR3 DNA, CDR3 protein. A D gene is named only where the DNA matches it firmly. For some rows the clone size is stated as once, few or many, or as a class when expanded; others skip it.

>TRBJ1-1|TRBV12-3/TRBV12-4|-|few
TGTGCCAGCAGTTTTACAGCCGACACTGAAGCTTTCTTT
CASSFTADTEAFF
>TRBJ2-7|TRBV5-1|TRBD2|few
TGCGCCAGCAGCTCGGCAGCGGGGGGGTTCTCCTACGAGCAGTACTTC
CASSSAAGGFSYEQYF
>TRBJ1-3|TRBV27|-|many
TGTGCCAGCAGTTTAGTCCCGTACGGAAACACCATATATTTT
CASSLVPYGNTIYF
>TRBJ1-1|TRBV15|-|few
TGTGCCACCAGCAGAGACTCCCCTTTGAACACTGAAGCTTTCTTT
CATSRDSPLNTEAFF
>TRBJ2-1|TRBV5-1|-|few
TGCGCCAGCAGCTTGGCCTGGGGGGCTGGCAATGAGCAGTTCTTC
CASSLAWGAGNEQFF
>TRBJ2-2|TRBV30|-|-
TGTGCCTGGAGGGGGATCGGGGAGCTGTTTTTT
CAWRGIGELFF
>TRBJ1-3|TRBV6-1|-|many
TGTGCCAGCAGTCCAGCGGGCTCTGGAAACACCATATATTTT
CASSPAGSGNTIYF
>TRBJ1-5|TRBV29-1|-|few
TGCAGCGCCGGTGGGGGGGGGAGCAATCAGCCCCAGCATTTT
CSAGGGGSNQPQHF
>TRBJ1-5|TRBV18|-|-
TGTGCCAGCTCACCTACAGGACCCAATCAGCCCCAGCATTTT
CASSPTGPNQPQHF
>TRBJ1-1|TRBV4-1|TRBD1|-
TGCCCCAGCAGCTCACCCTCCGGGACAGGGAGGACTGAAGCTTTCTTT
CPSSSPSGTGRTEAFF
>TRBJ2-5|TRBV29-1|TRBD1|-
TGCAGCGTTGAAGATCCGTGGACAGGTGGTACCCAAGAGACCCAGTACTTC
CSVEDPWTGGTQETQYF
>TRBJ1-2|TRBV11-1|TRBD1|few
TGTGCCAGCAGCCCGGGACAGGGGGCTGGAAATGGTAACTATGGCTACACCTTC
CASSPGQGAGNGNYGYTF
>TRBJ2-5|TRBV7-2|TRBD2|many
TGTGCCAGCAGCTTATGGGCGGGGGTGCAAGAGACCCAGTACTTC
CASSLWAGVQETQYF
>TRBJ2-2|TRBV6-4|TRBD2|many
TGTGCCAGCAGTGACACTAGCGGGGGCACCGGGGAGCTGTTTTTT
CASSDTSGGTGELFF
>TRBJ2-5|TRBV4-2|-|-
TGTGCCAGCAGCCATCCGAAGGCGGAGACCCAGTACTTC
CASSHPKAETQYF
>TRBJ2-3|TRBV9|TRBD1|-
TGTGCCAGCACCCAGGGGGCGCGTGCAGATACGCAGTATTTT
CASTQGARADTQYF
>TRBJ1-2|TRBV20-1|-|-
TGCAGTGCTAGGCAGGGATCGGCGCATGGCTACACCTTC
CSARQGSAHGYTF
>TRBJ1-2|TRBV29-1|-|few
TGCAGCGTTGGGAGCCTTAACTATGGCTACACCTTC
CSVGSLNYGYTF
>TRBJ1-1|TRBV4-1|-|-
TGCGCCAGCAGCCAAGGGACCATCCGGGCACCGAACACTGAAGCTTTCTTT
CASSQGTIRAPNTEAFF
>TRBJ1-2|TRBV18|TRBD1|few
TGTGCCAGCTCACAAGACAGGGCCCCTAACCGGCACTATGGCTACACCTTC
CASSQDRAPNRHYGYTF
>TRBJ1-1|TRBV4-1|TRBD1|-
TGCGCCAGCAGCCAAGAAGTTAGGGTCAGGGACAGGAGAGCTTTCTTT
CASSQEVRVRDRRAFF
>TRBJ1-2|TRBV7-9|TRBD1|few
TGTGCCAGCAGCTTGGTCAGGGGGATGGCTGGCTACACCTTC
CASSLVRGMAGYTF
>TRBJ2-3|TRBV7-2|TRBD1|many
TGTGCCAGCAGCCGGACAGGGGATACGCAGTATTTT
CASSRTGDTQYF
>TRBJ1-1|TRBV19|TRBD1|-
TGTGCCACTACATCACTTTGGGGACAGCTAAACACTGAAGCTTTCTTT
CATTSLWGQLNTEAFF
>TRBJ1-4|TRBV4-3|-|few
TGCGCCAGCAGCCAATCCCGGGGTAATGAAAAACTGTTTTTT
CASSQSRGNEKLFF
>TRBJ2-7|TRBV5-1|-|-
TGCGCCAGCAGCTCTCAGCCTACGAACGAGCAGTACTTC
CASSSQPTNEQYF
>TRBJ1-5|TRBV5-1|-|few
TGCGCCAGCAGCCTCGGAACTGGGGATGCTGGCAATCAGCCCCAGCATTTT
CASSLGTGDAGNQPQHF
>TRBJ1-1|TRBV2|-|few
TGTGCCAGCAGTGAAGACCGCAGGTACACTGAAGCTTTCTTT
CASSEDRRYTEAFF
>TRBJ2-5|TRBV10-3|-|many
TGTGCCATCAGTGATCGGGTGGCGAGGGAGACCCAGTACTTC
CAISDRVARETQYF
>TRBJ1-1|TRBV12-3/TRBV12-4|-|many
TGTGCCAGCAGTTTTAGGAGGGGCTTCGGCACTGAAGCTTTCTTT
CASSFRRGFGTEAFF
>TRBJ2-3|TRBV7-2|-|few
TGTGCCAGCAGCTTACGGCAGATCACTAGCACAGATACGCAGTATTTT
CASSLRQITSTDTQYF
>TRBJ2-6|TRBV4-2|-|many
TGTGCCAGCAGCCAAGATCTGGATTCTGGGGCCAACGTCCTGACTTTC
CASSQDLDSGANVLTF
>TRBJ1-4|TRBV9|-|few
TGTGCCAGCAGCGTAGGCGGCACAACTAATGAAAAACTGTTTTTT
CASSVGGTTNEKLFF
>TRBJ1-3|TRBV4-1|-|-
TGCGCCAGCAGCCAGACATTAACAGGGAGCAACACCATATATTTT
CASSQTLTGSNTIYF
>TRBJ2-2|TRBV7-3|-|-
TGTGCCAGCAGCTTACGCGGGACCAGAAACACCGGGGAGCTGTTTTTT
CASSLRGTRNTGELFF
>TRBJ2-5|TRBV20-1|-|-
TGCAGTGCTAGACAGGGTAACCCGCAAGAGACCCAGTACTTC
CSARQGNPQETQYF
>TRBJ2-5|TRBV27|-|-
TGTGCCAGCAGCAAGGGGGACCAAGAGACCCAGTACTTC
CASSKGDQETQYF
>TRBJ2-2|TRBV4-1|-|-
TGCGCCAGCATACGGTCCCCGGGGGAAGGGACCGGGGAGCTGTTTTTT
CASIRSPGEGTGELFF
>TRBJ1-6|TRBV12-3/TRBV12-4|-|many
TGTGCCAGCAGAAAGACGGACGGGAGCTCCTATAATTCACCCCTCCACTTT
CASRKTDGSSYNSPLHF
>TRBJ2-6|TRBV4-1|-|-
TGCGCCAGCAGCCCGACCTCTGGGGCCAACGTCCTGACTTTC
CASSPTSGANVLTF
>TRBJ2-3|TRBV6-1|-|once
TGTGCCAGCAGCCTTGAACCGGGCCGCACATATACGCAGTATTTT
CASSLEPGRTYTQYF
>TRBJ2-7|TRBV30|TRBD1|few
TGTGCCTGGAGTCCATGGACAGGGGGTCCCGAGCAGTACTTC
CAWSPWTGGPEQYF
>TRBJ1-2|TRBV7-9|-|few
TGTGCCAGCGGTCAGACCCCGTTCTATGGCTACACCTTC
CASGQTPFYGYTF
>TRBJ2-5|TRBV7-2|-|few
TGTGCCAGCAGCTTACCCACAGGGTTAGAGACCCAGTACTTC
CASSLPTGLETQYF
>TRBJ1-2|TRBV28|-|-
TGTGCCAGCAATACGGGTTCGGGTGGCTACACCTTC
CASNTGSGGYTF
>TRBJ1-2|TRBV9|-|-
TGTGCCAGCAGCGATGGGGGATCAAGAGCTAACTATGGCTACACCTTC
CASSDGGSRANYGYTF